A single count supports the clone carrying this T cell receptor beta chain. Its matching antigen is unknown. These data are taken from a study of cytomegalovirus exposure and HLA in healthy donors. Study outcomes and limitations: Investigators reported some 150 TCR beta chains as tied to cytomegalovirus.

PCR amplification relied on 60 Vbeta primers (plus 13 Jbeta primers). TCRdb's table, derived via immunoSEQ multiplex PCR, lists solely in-frame clones and lacks some. Here the sample spans approximately 120,000 clones, roughly four fifths being singletons. CDR1 and CDR2 (germline): LNHDA, SQIVND (reference sequence). V lost 5 bases, J lost 0 bases, and 4 bases stayed unmatched. The CDR3 spans 14 residues. Healthy bone marrow donors made up the donors. The chain employs TRBV19 and TRBJ2-7, with 7 bases matching TRBD1. The sample taken for sequencing was PBMCs. The TCR comes from a man aged 25-45 years in good health and CMV-seronegative. Here the CDR3 reads CASSRTGSSYEQYF. As DNA, the CDR3 is TGTGCCAGTAGTCGGACAGGAAGCTCCTACGAGCAGTACTTC.